These 12 T cell receptor beta chains share one sample of origin, sequenced in a study of blood T cell repertoires in COVID-19. Profiled with immunoSEQ multiplex PCR; TCRdb holds only in-frame clones, not every one. The sample has about 15,000 clones; roughly 80% are singletons. The sample taken for sequencing was peripheral blood. The receptors here all came from a man in his 70s with active or convalescent COVID-19.

The gene calls are TRBV19 and TRBJ1-5; 7 positions match TRBD1. The CDR3 contains 14 residues. V lost 9 bases to trimming and J lost 3 bases; unmatched junction nucleotides: 8. CDR1 is LNHDA and CDR2 is SQIVND in the germline V gene (reference sequence). CDR3 DNA sequence: TGTGCCAGCCAAGACAGGGTAAACAATCAGCCCCAGCATTTT. The encoded protein is CASQDRVNNQPQHF.

This chain links TRBV28 with TRBJ2-3; 10 nucleotides agree with TRBD2. V was pared by 9 bases and J by 3 bases, with 12 bases of the junction left unmatched. There are 16 residues in the CDR3. CDR1 is MDHEN, CDR2 SYDVKM, per germline. The CDR3 sequence: CASSTRASGGTDTQYF. As DNA, the CDR3 is TGTGCCAGTAGCACCCGGGCTAGCGGGGGTACAGATACGCAGTATTTT.

This chain links TRBV19 with TRBJ1-1, with no clear D. V lost 4 bases and J lost 2, with 8 bases in between. The CDR3 has 13 amino acids. The germline V gene encodes CDR1 LNHDA and CDR2 SQIVND (reference sequence). CDR3 sequence reads: CASSTVLNTEAFF. DNA for the CDR3: TGTGCCAGTAGTACGGTGCTTAACACTGAAGCTTTCTTT.

This clone was seen only once. The chain carries TRBV5-1 and TRBJ2-1; 9 bases fit TRBD1. V shed 0 bases and J 7 bases; nucleotides not matched to a gene: 8. CDR1 is SGHRS, CDR2 YFSETQ, per germline. The CDR3 runs 16 residues. The CDR3 spells CASSLGGTGSQNEQFF. The DNA for the CDR3 is TGCGCCAGCAGCTTGGGGGGGACAGGGAGTCAGAATGAGCAGTTCTTC.

This clone was recorded a few times. The rearrangement uses TRBV28 and TRBJ2-5, with a tentative D call TRBD1 (6 bases). Germline-derived CDR1 and CDR2 are MDHEN and SYDVKM. V dropped 8 bases and J dropped 5 bases, with 15 bases sitting between them. The CDR3 contains 13 residues. The CDR3 nucleotides read TGTGCCAGCTACCTTCAGGGGACGGAGACCCAGTACTTC. Its protein product is CASYLQGTETQYF.

This chain links TRBV30 with TRBJ1-4, with D unresolved. Trimming shortened V by 7 bases and J by 4 bases, and 13 bases separated the two germline ends. The CDR3 spans 13 residues. Germline loops: CDR1 GTSNPN, CDR2 SVGIG (reference sequence). This CDR3 is CASSKQLNEKLFF. CDR3 nucleotide sequence: TGTGCCTCCTCAAAGCAACTTAATGAAAAACTGTTTTTT.

This clone was detected only a few times. The V and J genes are TRBV28 and TRBJ1-2; 8 nucleotides agree with TRBD1. The germline CDR1 and CDR2 sequences are MDHEN and SYDVKM. The CDR3 extends over 15 amino acids. V lost 4 bases, J lost 4 bases, and 8 bases stayed unmatched. CDR3 amino acids: CASSSPSGGAYGYTF. The CDR3 DNA sequence: TGTGCCAGCAGTTCCCCCTCAGGGGGCGCCTATGGCTACACCTTC.

The J gene is TRBJ2-7, the V gene TRBV29-1, with D possibly TRBD1 on 7 matching bases. The CDR3 sequence is 13 residues long. Germline CDR1 SQVTM, CDR2 ANQGSEA. Trimming stripped 6 bases from V and 8 bases from J, with 20 bases between. The CDR3: CSVDRDSRGKQYF. CDR3 nucleotides: TGCAGCGTGGACCGGGACAGCCGGGGGAAGCAGTACTTC.

The chain employs TRBV28 and TRBJ1-2; 7 bases fit TRBD1. Germline V gene lookup returns CDR1 MDHEN and CDR2 SYDVKM. The CDR3 spans 12 residues. Trimming cost V 7 bases and J 8 bases; bases outside gene matches: 7. CDR3 sequence: CASTQGGYGYTF. The CDR3 coding sequence is TGTGCCAGCACCCAGGGGGGTTACGGCTACACCTTC.

The chain combines TRBV28 with TRBJ1-5, with 11 positions matching TRBD1. V shed 5 bases, J shed 7 bases, and the junction held 4 bases outside the gene matches. The length of the CDR3 is 14 residues. CDR1 and CDR2 (germline): MDHEN, SYDVKM. The CDR3: CASSRTGGWQPQHF. In nucleotides, the CDR3 is TGTGCCAGCAGTCGGACAGGGGGCTGGCAGCCCCAGCATTTT. Together with reference TRBV28 and TRBJ1-5, the CDR3 gives the full variable domain: DVKVTQSSRYLVKRTGEKVFLECVQDMDHENMFWYRQDPGLGLRLIYFSYDVKMKEKGDIPEGYSVSREKKERFSLILESASTNQTSMYLCASSRTGGWQPQHFGDGTRLSIL.

The rearrangement joins TRBV4-3 to TRBJ2-7, with 7 bases lining up with TRBD1. V dropped 10 bases and J dropped 4; count of bases not matched to a gene: 16. The CDR3 sequence is 15 residues long. CDR1 LGHNA and CDR2 YSLEER come from the germline V gene. Here the CDR3 reads CATPPPGGGSYEQYF. The CDR3 DNA is TGCGCCACCCCGCCCCCAGGGGGTGGTAGTTACGAGCAGTACTTC.

The chain joins TRBV5-4 to TRBJ2-5; 8 nucleotides align to TRBD2. J was trimmed by 4 bases and V by 2 bases; bases with no gene match: 7. The germline V gene has CDR1 SGHNT and CDR2 YYREEE (reference sequence). CDR3 length equals 15 residues. CDR3 bases: TGTGCCAGCAGCTTCCGCGTAGCGGGGCGAGAGACCCAGTACTTC. This translates into CASSFRVAGRETQYF. The complete variable domain, with remaining parts taken from reference TRBV5-4 and TRBJ2-5, reads ETGVTQSPTHLIKTRGQQVTLRCSSQSGHNTVSWYQQALGQGPQFIFQYYREEENGRGNFPPRFSGLQFPNYSSELNVNALELDDSALYLCASSFRVAGRETQYFGPGTRLLVL.